This paragraph reports one TCR beta chain. The CDR3 sequence is 13 residues long. Trimming took 7 bases from V and 1 from J, leaving 8 bases between them. The germline V gene encodes CDR1 MNHNS and CDR2 SASEGT. These data belong to a study of blood T cells in healthy people across ages. PCR was performed a second time for roughly 7 to 12 cycles using a sample-barcoded 5' primer and a J-beta primer mix. TCRdb re-analysed the 5' RACE reads in MiXCR, keeping a single row per CDR3 protein. The sample contains 2 million or so distinct CDR3 sequences, about 49% of which appear only once. The receptor comes from a woman aged 40 to 50 in good health. The sequencing sample was made of blood. The gene calls are TRBV6-1 and TRBJ2-4, with D unresolved. The CDR3 loop is CASKDGAKNIQYF. In DNA, the CDR3 is TGTGCCAGCAAGGACGGGGCCAAAAACATTCAGTACTTC.